This entry lists 2 T cell receptor beta chains sequenced from one sample in a study of shared clonotypes between healthy human individuals. Terminally differentiated effector memory CD45RA+ cells were left out of the naive CD8 fraction, which was CD45RO-negative and positively selected for CCR7. Libraries were prepared by immunoSEQ multiplex PCR; TCRdb keeps only in-frame clonotypes and omits some of them. This sample has around 1.9 million clones, with about 92% found just once. The sample was naive CD8+ T cells from PBMCs. These receptors were obtained from a man aged 18 to 29 in good health. Some clones in this sample may be carry-over from other donors' samples.

V and J are TRBV11-2 and TRBJ2-4; the D gene is possibly TRBD1 (6 bases). The germline V and J ends were trimmed by 5 bases and 0 bases, with 14 bases remaining between them. CDR3 size: 16 residues. CDR1 is SGHAT, CDR2 FQNNGV, per germline. This CDR3 is CASSLRQDGAKNIQYF. CDR3 DNA sequence: TGTGCCAGCAGCCTAAGACAGGACGGAGCCAAAAACATTCAGTACTTC.

This sequence joins TRBV7-9 and TRBJ2-7; a possible D gene is TRBD1 (5 bases). Germline V gene data show CDR1 as SEHNR and CDR2 as FQNEAQ (reference sequence). The CDR3 is made up of 15 amino acids. Trimming stripped 0 bases from V and 1 base from J, with 10 bases between. The CDR3 DNA reads as TGTGCCAGCAGCTTAGCCAGGGAAGGGTCCTACGAGCAGTACTTC. Encoded protein: CASSLAREGSYEQYF.